The subject of this entry is one T cell receptor (beta chain). Its target is not known. With 60 Vbeta and 13 Jbeta primers, the PCR was carried out. Sequenced by immunoSEQ multiplex PCR; TCRdb stores in-frame clones only, minus some. The sample includes approximately 150,000 clones, 65% to 70% of them seen just once. The sample originates from a study of cytomegalovirus exposure and HLA in healthy donors. Overall study context: Around 76% of roughly 400 genotyped donors fell in the Caucasian-associated ancestry cluster.

The V segment lost 4 bases and the J segment 4 bases; nucleotides outside the gene matches: 5. Germline V gives CDR1 MNHEY, CDR2 SMNVEV (reference sequence). The CDR3 runs to 15 residues. Each donor was nominally healthy when sampled (though unrecorded immune exposures were likely). The study, taken as a whole, reports: One cluster of highly shared sequence variants probably arose as a sequencing artifact. Relative to the roughly 690-donor mean, N-insertions were reportedly fewer in an Asian-associated ancestry cluster in a later analysis.

This receptor was obtained from a woman between 18 and 29 years old in good health and CMV-seropositive. The V and J genes are TRBV27 and TRBJ2-1; the match to TRBD2 covers 9 bases. Sequences were obtained from PBMCs. The CDR3 nucleotides read TGTGCCAGCAGTTCCCCGACTAGCGGATACAATGAGCAGTTCTTC. Encoded protein: CASSSPTSGYNEQFF.